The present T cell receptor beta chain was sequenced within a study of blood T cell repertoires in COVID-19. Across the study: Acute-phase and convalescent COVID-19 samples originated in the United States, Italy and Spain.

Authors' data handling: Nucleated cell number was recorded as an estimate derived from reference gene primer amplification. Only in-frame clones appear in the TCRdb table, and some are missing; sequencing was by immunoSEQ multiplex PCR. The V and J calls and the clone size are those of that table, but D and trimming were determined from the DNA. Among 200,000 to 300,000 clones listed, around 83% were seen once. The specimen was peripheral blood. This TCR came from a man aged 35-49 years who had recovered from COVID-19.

The CDR3 DNA is TGTGCCAGTAGTGCCTCAGGGAAGTTGGCCGGGGAGCTGTTTTTT. Amino acids: CASSASGKLAGELFF. This chain uses TRBV19 with TRBJ2-2; a weak D match, TRBD1 (5 bases). Trimming left V 5 bases short and J 6 bases short, with 16 bases between. Germline CDR1 LNHDA, CDR2 SQIVND (reference sequence). This CDR3 comprises 15 residues.